This T cell receptor (beta chain) originates from a study of graft-versus-host responses after intestinal transplantation. Details on this clone: The junction does not match germline at one end; this may be a read error.

The CDR3 is made up of 14 amino acids. Germline V CDR1 and CDR2: SGHNT, YYREEE (reference sequence). This table comes from immunoSEQ multiplex PCR, and its TCRdb copy is limited to in-frame clones, with some not included. Among over 45,000 clones listed, 85% to 95% were seen once. The rearrangement joins TRBV5-4 to TRBJ1-6; no firm D call. This receptor was obtained from a human patient who received an intestinal transplant, so some T cells may come from the graft donor. The specimen comprised PBMCs, sampled 750 to 800 days after a first intestinal transplant, on the day of a second. CDR3 residues: CVSSLSQGHSPLHF. CDR3 sequence (DNA): TGTGTCAGCAGCTTAAGTCAAGGCCATTCACCCCTCCACTTT.